This TCR beta chain was found in a study of beta chain features in type 1 diabetes. General study findings and limits: Type 1 diabetes patients had fewer VDJ junction insertions and more deletions. Among patients with Type 1 diabetes, TCRB CDR3s were moderately but significantly shorter in every one of the four CD4+ subsets.

This clone was picked up a small number of times. The antigen is undetermined. Since all of the isolated RNA was reverse transcribed, expressed TCRB transcripts were what got sequenced. Generated by immunoSEQ multiplex PCR, the TCRdb table keeps only in-frame clones and is missing some. Among about 260,000 clones listed, around 22% were seen once. Each of the CD4+ naive, central memory, regulatory and stem cell-like memory populations was sorted via CD45RO/CCR7/CD25/CD127/CD95/CD27. The CDR3 runs to 15 residues. The germline gives CDR1 KGHSH, CDR2 LQKENI. Trimming cost V 5 bases and J 6 bases; bases outside gene matches: 9.

The sequenced sample consisted of naive CD4+ T cells from blood. V is TRBV18 and J is TRBJ2-2; the match to TRBD1 covers 7 bases. This TCR came from a woman in her 30s with type 1 diabetes. The CDR3 DNA follows: TGTGCCAGCTCATCGGGGACAGTCCCCGCCGGGGAGCTGTTTTTT. It encodes CASSSGTVPAGELFF.